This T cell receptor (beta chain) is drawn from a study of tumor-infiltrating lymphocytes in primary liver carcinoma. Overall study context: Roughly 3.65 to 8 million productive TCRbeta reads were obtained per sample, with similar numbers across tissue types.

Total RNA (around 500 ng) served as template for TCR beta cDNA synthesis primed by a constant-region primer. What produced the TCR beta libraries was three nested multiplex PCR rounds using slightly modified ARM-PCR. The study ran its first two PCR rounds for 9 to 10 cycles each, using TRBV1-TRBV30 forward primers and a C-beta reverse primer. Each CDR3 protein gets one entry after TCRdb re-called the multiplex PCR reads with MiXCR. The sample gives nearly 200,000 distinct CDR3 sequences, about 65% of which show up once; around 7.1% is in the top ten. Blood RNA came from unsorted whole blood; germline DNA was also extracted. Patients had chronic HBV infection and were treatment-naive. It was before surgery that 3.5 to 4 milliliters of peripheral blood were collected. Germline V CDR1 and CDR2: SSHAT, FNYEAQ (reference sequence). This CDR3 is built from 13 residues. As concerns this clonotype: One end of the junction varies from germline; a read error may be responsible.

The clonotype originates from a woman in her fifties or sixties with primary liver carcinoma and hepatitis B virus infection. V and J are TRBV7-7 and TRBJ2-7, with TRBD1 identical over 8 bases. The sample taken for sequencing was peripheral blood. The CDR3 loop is CASSTRTGSEQYF. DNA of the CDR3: TGTGCTAGCAGCACTAGGACAGGGTCCGAGCAGTACTTC.